The clone carrying this TCR beta chain was recorded many times. Its matching antigen is unknown. The V end was cut by 2 bases, the J end by 1 base, with 10 bases between. The CDR3 has 15 residues. Germline V lookup: CDR1 MNHEY, CDR2 SMNVEV (reference sequence). MiXCR, run by TCRdb on the RT-PCR reads, gives a single entry per CDR3 protein. Among about 240,000 distinct CDR3 sequences, 12% were seen once, and the ten largest hold 7.8%. This sample was taken from a study of response to subunit inactivated influenza vaccine. Study outcomes and limitations: Each seasonal influenza vaccination, the authors suggested, recruits few new T cells.

The receptor comes from a man aged 50-59 years who received an inactivated influenza vaccine. Material: non-naive T cells sorted from PBMCs, obtained around 14 days before vaccination. The chain has TRBV27 and TRBJ2-3; tentatively, D is TRBD2 (7 bases). In DNA form, the CDR3 reads TGTGCCAGCAGTTTAGGAGGGGGGGGCACAGATACGCAGTATTTT. Protein sequence: CASSLGGGGTDTQYF.